This T cell receptor (beta chain) was identified in a study of blood T cell repertoires in COVID-19. Study-wide context: The United States, Italy and Spain provided the acute and convalescent COVID-19 samples. T cells, B-cell-depleted T cells, or PBMCs supplied cDNA or gDNA.

Per the original data handling: Amplifying reference gene primers gave estimates of nucleated cell counts. The repertoire was sequenced with immunoSEQ multiplex PCR; TCRdb's copy has only in-frame clones and lacks some. V, J and clone size derive from that table, while D and trimming were established from the DNA sequence. This table has over 110,000 clones, 70% to 80% appearing once. Comment on this clone: One end of the junction fails to match germline, which may point to a read error.

Germline V gene sequence: CDR1 DFQATT, CDR2 SNEGSKA (reference sequence). CDR3 size: 8 residues. The TCR originated in a man aged 55 to 70 with acute or convalescent COVID-19. The specimen sequenced was peripheral blood. The chain links TRBV20-1 to TRBJ1-4, with TRBD1 identical over 7 bases. For the CDR3, the DNA is TGCAGCTATGGGACAGATAATTTT. It yields the protein CSYGTDNF.